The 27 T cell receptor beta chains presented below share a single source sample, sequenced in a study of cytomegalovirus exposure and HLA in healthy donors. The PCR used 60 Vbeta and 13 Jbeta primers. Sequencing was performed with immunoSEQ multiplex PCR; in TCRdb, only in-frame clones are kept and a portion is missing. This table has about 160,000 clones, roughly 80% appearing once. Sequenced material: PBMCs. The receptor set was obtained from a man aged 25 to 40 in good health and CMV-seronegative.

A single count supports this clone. CDR3 sequence (DNA): TGTGCCAGCAGCTTAAACCCGGACAGGGCACTGAATGGCTACACCTTC. Translation: CASSLNPDRALNGYTF. J is TRBJ1-2 and V is TRBV7-3; 8 positions agree with TRBD1. V lost 1 base to trimming and J lost 6 bases; unmatched junction nucleotides: 10. Germline assignment: CDR1 SGHTA and CDR2 FQGTGA. CDR3 length equals 16 residues.

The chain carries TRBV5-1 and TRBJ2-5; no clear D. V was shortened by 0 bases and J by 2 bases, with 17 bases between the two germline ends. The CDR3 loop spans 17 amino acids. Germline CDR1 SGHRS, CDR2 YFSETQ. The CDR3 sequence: CASSLATAIIPQETQYF. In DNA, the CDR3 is TGCGCCAGCAGCTTGGCCACAGCCATAATTCCACAAGAGACCCAGTACTTC.

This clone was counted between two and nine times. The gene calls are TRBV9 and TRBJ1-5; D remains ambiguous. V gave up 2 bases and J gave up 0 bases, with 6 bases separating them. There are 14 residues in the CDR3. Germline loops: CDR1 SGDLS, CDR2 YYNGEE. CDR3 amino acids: CASSVGDSNQPQHF. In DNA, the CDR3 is TGTGCCAGCAGCGTCGGGGATAGCAATCAGCCCCAGCATTTT.

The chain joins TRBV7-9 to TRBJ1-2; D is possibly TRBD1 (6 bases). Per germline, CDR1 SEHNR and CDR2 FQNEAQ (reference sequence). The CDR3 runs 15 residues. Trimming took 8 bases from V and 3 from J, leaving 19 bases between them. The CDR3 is CASDLQGHPDYGYTF. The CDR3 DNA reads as TGTGCCAGCGATTTACAGGGTCATCCAGACTATGGCTACACCTTC.

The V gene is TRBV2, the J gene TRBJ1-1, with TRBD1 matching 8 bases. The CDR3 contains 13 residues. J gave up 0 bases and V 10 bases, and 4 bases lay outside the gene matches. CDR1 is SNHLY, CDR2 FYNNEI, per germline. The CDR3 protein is CATGQGLNTEAFF. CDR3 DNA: TGTGCCACCGGACAGGGTTTGAACACTGAAGCTTTCTTT. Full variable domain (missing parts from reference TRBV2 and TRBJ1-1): EPEVTQTPSHQVTQMGQEVILRCVPISNHLYFYWYRQILGQKVEFLVSFYNNEISEKSEIFDDQFSVERPDGSNFTLKIRSTKLEDSAMYFCATGQGLNTEAFFGQGTRLTVV.

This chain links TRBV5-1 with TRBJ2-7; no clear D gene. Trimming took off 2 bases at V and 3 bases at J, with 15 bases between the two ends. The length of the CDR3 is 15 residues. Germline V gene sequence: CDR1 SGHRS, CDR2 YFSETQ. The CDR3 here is CASSFWVGGGYEQYF. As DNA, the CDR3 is TGCGCCAGCAGCTTCTGGGTCGGCGGCGGCTACGAGCAGTACTTC. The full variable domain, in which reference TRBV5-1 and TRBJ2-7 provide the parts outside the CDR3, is KAGVTQTPRYLIKTRGQQVTLSCSPISGHRSVSWYQQTPGQGLQFLFEYFSETQRNKGNFPGRFSGRQFSNSRSEMNVSTLELGDSALYLCASSFWVGGGYEQYFGPGTRLTVT.

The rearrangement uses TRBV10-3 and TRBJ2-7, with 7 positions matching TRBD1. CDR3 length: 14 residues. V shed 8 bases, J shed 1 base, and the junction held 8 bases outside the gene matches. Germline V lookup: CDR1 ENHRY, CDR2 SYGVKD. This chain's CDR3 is CAIRSDRDSYEQYF. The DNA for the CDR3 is TGTGCCATCCGATCCGACAGGGATTCCTACGAGCAGTACTTC.

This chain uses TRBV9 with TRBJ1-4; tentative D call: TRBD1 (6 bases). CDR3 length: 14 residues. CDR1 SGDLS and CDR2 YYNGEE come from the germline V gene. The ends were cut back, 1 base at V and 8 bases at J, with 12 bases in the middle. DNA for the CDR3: TGTGCCAGCAGCGTATTTGGACAGCCAGAAAAACTGTTTTTT. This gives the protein CASSVFGQPEKLFF.

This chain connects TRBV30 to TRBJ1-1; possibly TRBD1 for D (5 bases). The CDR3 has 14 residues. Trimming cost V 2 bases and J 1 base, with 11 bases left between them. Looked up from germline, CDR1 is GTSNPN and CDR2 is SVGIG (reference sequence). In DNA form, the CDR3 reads TGTGCCTGGAGTTCTGGGGGGGGGAACACTGAAGCTTTCTTT. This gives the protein CAWSSGGGNTEAFF.

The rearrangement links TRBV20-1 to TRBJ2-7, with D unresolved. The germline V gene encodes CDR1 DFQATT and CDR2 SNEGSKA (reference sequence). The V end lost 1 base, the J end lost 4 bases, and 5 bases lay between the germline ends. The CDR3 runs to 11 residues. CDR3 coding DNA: TGCAGTGCTAGAGGCGCGTACGAGCAGTACTTC. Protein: CSARGAYEQYF.

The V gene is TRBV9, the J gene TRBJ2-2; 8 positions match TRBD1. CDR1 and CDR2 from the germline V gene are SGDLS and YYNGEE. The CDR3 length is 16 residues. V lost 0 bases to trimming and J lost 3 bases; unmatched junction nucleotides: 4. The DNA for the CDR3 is TGTGCCAGCAGCGTAGAAGGGACAGGTGACACCGGGGAGCTGTTTTTT. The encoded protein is CASSVEGTGDTGELFF.

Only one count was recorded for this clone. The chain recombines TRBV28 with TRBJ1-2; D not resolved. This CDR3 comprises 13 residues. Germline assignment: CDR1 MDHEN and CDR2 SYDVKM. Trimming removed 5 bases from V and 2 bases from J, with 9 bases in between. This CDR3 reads CASSIDRNYGYTF. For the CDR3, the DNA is TGTGCCAGCAGTATCGATCGGAACTATGGCTACACCTTC.

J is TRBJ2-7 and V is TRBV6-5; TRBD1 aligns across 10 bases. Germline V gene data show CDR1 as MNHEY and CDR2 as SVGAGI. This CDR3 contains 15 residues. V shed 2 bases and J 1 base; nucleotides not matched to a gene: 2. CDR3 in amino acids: CASSYGTGVSYEQYF. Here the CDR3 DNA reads TGTGCCAGCAGTTACGGGACAGGGGTATCCTACGAGCAGTACTTC.

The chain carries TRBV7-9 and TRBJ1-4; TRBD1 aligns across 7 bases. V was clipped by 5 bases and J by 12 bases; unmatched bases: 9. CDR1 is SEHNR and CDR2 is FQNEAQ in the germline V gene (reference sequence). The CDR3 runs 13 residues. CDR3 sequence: CASSRDSDWELFF. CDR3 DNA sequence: TGTGCCAGCAGCCGGGACAGCGATTGGGAACTGTTTTTT. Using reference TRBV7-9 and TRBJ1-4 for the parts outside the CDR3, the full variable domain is DTGVSQNPRHKITKRGQNVTFRCDPISEHNRLYWYRQTLGQGPEFLTYFQNEAQLEKSRLLSDRFSAERPKGSFSTLEIQRTEQGDSAMYLCASSRDSDWELFFGSGTQLSVL.

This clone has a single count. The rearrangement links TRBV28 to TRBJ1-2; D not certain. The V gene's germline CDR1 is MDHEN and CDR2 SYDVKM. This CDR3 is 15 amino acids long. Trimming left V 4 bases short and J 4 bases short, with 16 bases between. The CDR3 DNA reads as TGTGCCAGCAGTTCTCCCCTCACCCCACTCTATGGCTACACCTTC. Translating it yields CASSSPLTPLYGYTF.

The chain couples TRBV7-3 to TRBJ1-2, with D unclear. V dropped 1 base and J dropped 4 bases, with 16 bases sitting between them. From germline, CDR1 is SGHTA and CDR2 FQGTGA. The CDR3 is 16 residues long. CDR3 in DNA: TGTGCCAGCAGCTTAAGCTTGCGGATTGGAGCCTATGGCTACACCTTC. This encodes CASSLSLRIGAYGYTF.

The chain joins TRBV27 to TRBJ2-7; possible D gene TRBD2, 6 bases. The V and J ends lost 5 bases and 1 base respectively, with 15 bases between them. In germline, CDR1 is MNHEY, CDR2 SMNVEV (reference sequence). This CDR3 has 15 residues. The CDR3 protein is CASSPLRLDSYEQYF. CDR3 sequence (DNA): TGTGCCAGCAGTCCCCTTCGACTAGATTCCTACGAGCAGTACTTC.

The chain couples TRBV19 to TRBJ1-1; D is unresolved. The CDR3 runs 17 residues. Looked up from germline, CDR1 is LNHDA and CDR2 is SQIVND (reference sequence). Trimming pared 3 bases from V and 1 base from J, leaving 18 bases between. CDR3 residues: CASSMHTDYKPNTEAFF. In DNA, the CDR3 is TGTGCCAGTAGTATGCATACAGACTATAAACCGAACACTGAAGCTTTCTTT.

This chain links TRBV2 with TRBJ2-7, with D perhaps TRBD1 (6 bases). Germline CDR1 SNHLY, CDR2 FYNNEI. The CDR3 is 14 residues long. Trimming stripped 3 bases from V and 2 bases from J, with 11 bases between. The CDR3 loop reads CASSEPAGAYEQYF. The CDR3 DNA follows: TGTGCCAGCAGTGAGCCCGCAGGGGCCTACGAGCAGTACTTC.

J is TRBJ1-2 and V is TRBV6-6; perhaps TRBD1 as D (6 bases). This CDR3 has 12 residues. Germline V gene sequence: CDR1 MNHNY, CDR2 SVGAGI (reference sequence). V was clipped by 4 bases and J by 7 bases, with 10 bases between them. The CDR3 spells CASSSTGSGYTF. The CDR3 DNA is TGTGCCAGCAGTTCCACAGGGAGTGGCTACACCTTC.

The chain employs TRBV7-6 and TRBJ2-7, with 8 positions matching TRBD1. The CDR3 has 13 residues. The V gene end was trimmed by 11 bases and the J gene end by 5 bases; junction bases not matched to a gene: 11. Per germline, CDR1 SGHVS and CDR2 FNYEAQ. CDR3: CAGRQGWNDEQYF. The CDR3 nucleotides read TGTGCCGGGAGACAGGGGTGGAACGACGAGCAGTACTTC.

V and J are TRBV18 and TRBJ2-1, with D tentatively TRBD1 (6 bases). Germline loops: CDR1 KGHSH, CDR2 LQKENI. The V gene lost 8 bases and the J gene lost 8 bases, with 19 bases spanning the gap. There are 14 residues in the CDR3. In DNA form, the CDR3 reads TGTGCCAGCACCCCAGGGGCAAGTCGCGATGAGCAGTTCTTC. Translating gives CASTPGASRDEQFF.

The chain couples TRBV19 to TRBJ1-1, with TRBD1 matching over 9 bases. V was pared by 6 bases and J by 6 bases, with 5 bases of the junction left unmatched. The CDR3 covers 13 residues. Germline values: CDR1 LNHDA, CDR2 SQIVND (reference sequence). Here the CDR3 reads CASRAGTGPEAFF. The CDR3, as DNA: TGTGCCAGTAGAGCCGGGACAGGGCCTGAAGCTTTCTTT.

CDR3 region: CASSFATGPGEQYF. For the CDR3, the DNA is TGTGCCAGCAGCTTCGCAACAGGGCCGGGGGAGCAGTACTTC. J is TRBJ2-7 and V is TRBV7-8; D perhaps matches TRBD1 (6 bases). CDR3 size: 14 residues. Germline V CDR1 and CDR2: SGHVS, FQNEAQ. Trimming shortened V by 3 bases and J by 7 bases, and 16 bases separated the two germline ends.

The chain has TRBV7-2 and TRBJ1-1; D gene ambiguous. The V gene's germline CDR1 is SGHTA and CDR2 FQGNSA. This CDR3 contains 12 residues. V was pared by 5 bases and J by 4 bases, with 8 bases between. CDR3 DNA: TGTGCCAGCAGCGCAATCGGCACTGAAGCTTTCTTT. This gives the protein CASSAIGTEAFF.

Written as DNA, the CDR3 is TGTGCCAGCAGCCTCCGGGACACCACTTGGGATGGCTACACCTTC. It yields the protein CASSLRDTTWDGYTF. The rearrangement joins TRBV28 to TRBJ1-2; the D gene is possibly TRBD1 (6 bases). Germline V gene sequence: CDR1 MDHEN, CDR2 SYDVKM. V shed 6 bases and J shed 6 bases, with 20 bases lying between them. The CDR3 is 15 amino acids.

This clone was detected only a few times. The CDR3 coding sequence is TGTGCCAGCAGAACGGGCTACGAGCAGTACTTC. This encodes CASRTGYEQYF. The V gene is TRBV25-1, the J gene TRBJ2-7; no firm D call. Germline V gene lookup returns CDR1 MGHDK and CDR2 SYGVNS. The CDR3 sequence is 11 residues long. V lost 6 bases and J lost 3, with 6 bases in between.